The sample holds one count of the clone carrying this T cell receptor beta chain. No antigen is known for it. Germline-derived CDR1 and CDR2 are SEHNR and FQNEAQ (reference sequence). CDR3 length: 15 residues. Trimming cost V 1 base and J 0 bases, with 10 bases left between them. The sample is drawn from a study of cytomegalovirus exposure and HLA in healthy donors. Libraries were prepared by immunoSEQ multiplex PCR; TCRdb keeps only in-frame clonotypes and omits some of them. The repertoire holds a few hundred thousand clones, just over 90% seen once, with roughly 1% in the top ten. Study outcomes and limitations: Investigators reported approximately 150 TCR beta chains as tied to cytomegalovirus. Within the 90 to 150 validation repertoires, first-cohort TCR clusters tended to co-occur, according to a later analysis.

Sequencing input: PBMCs. V usage is TRBV7-9 and J usage is TRBJ2-7; a possible D gene is TRBD1 (5 bases). This receptor was obtained from a woman between 18 and 29 years old in good health and CMV-seronegative. The DNA for the CDR3 is TGTGCCAGCAGCTTAGGACAGTGGTTCTCCTACGAGCAGTACTTC. As protein: CASSLGQWFSYEQYF.